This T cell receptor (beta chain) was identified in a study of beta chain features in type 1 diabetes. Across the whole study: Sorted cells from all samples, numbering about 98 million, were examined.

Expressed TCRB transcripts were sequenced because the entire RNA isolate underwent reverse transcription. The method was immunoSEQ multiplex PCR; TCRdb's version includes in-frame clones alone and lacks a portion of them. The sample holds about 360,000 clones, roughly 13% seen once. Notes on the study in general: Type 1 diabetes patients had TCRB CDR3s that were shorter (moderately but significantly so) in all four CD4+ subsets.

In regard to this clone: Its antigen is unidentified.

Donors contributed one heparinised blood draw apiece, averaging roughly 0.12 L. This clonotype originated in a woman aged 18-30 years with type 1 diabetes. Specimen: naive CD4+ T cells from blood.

DNA of the CDR3: TGTGCCAGCAGCCTAACAGGGATCCTCGAGCAGTACTTC. The encoded protein is CASSLTGILEQYF. The chain recombines TRBV27 with TRBJ2-7, with D perhaps TRBD1 (6 bases). Germline CDR1 reads MNHEY; CDR2 reads SMNVEV (reference sequence). This CDR3 is 13 amino acids long. With 6 bases removed from V and 6 bases from J, the gap between germline ends came to 15 bases.